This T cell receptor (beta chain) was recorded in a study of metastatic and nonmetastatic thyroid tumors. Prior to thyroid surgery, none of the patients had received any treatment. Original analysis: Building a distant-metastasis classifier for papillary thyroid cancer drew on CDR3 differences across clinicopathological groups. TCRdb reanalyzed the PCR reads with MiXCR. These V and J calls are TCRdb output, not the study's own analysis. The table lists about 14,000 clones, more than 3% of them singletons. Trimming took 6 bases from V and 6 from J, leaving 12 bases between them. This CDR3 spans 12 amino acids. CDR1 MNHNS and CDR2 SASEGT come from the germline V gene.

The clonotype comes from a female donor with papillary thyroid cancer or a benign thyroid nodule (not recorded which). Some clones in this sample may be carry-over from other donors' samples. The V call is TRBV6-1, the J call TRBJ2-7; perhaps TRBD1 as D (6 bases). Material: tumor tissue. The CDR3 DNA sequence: TGTGCCAGCAGCCAGGGGTACTCCGAGCAGTACTTC. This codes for CASSQGYSEQYF.